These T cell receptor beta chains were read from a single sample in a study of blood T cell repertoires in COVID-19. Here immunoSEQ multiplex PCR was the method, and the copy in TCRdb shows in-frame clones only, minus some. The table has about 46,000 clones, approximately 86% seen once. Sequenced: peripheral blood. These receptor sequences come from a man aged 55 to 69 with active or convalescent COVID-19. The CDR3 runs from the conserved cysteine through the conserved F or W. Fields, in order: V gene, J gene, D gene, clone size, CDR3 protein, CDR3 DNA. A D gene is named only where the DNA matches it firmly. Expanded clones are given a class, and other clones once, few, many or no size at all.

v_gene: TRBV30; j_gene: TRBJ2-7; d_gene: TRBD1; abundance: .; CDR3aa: CAWTTGAYEQYF; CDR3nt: TGTGCCTGGACCACAGGGGCCTACGAGCAGTACTTC
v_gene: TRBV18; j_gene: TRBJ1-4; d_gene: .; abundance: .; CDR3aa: CASSPREVATNEKLFF; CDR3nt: TGTGCCAGCTCACCCCGTGAGGTCGCAACTAATGAAAAACTGTTTTTT
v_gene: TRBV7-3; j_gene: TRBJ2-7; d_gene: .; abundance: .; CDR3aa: CASSYDTSYEQYF; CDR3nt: TGTGCCAGCAGTTATGACACATCCTACGAGCAGTACTTC
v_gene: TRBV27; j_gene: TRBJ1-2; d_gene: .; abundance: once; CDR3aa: CASSQKTGSFLLGYTF; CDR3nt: TGTGCCAGCAGCCAAAAAACCGGGTCCTTCCTGCTTGGCTACACCTTC
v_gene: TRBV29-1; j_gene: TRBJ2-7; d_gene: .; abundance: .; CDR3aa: CSVESGTYYEQYF; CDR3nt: TGCAGCGTTGAGTCAGGGACTTACTACGAGCAGTACTTC
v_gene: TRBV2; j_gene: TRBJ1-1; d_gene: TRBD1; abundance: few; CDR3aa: CASRLGQGLTEAFF; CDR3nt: TGTGCCAGCCGGTTGGGACAGGGTCTCACTGAAGCTTTCTTT
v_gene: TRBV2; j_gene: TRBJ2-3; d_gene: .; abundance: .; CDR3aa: CASSEFADTQYF; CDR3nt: TGTGCCAGCAGTGAATTCGCAGATACGCAGTATTTT
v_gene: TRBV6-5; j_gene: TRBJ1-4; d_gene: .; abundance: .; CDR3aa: CASSYVGVGNEKLFF; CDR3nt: TGTGCCAGCAGTTACGTCGGGGTTGGTAATGAAAAACTGTTTTTT
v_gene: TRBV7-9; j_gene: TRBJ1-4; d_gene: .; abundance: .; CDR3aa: CASSSRDNQKLFF; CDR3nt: TGTGCCAGCAGCTCAAGAGATAATCAAAAACTGTTTTTT
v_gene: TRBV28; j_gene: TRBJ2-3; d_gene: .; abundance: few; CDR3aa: CASSLGAASNAPSTDTQYF; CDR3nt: TGTGCCAGCAGTCTGGGGGCTGCAAGCAACGCCCCCAGCACAGATACGCAGTATTTT
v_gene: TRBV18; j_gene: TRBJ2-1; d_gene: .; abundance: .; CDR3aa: CASSPPHNLRGNEQFF; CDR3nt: TGTGCCAGCTCACCACCCCACAACCTAAGGGGAAATGAGCAGTTCTTC
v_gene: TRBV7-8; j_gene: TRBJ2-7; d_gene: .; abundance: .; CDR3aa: CASSLFLGRGYEQYF; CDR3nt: TGTGCCAGCAGCTTATTTTTGGGAAGGGGCTACGAGCAGTACTTC
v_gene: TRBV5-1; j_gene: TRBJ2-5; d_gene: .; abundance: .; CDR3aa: CASSLVSQETQYF; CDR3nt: TGCGCCAGCAGCTTGGTGTCTCAAGAGACCCAGTACTTC
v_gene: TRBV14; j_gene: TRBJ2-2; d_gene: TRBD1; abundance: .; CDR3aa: CASRTGQGSGELFF; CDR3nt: TGTGCCAGCAGGACGGGACAGGGGTCCGGGGAGCTGTTTTTT
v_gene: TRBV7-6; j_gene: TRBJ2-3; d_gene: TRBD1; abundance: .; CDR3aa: CASSGQAPVVSTDTQYF; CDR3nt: TGTGCCAGCAGCGGACAGGCCCCAGTAGTCAGCACAGATACGCAGTATTTT
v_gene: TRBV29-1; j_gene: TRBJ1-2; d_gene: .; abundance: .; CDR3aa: CSVEPTGYYGYTF; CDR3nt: TGCAGCGTTGAACCCACAGGCTACTATGGCTACACCTTC
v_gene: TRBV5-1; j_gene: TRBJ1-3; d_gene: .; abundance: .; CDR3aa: CASSFAGQGNTIYF; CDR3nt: TGCGCCAGCAGCTTCGCAGGCCAAGGAAACACCATATATTTT
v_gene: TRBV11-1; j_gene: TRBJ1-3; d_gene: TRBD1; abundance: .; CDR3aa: CASSQQGASGNTIYF; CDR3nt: TGTGCCAGCAGCCAACAGGGGGCCTCTGGAAACACCATATATTTT
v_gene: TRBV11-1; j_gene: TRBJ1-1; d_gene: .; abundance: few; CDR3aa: CASSLDQDRGSEAFF; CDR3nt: TGTGCCAGCAGCTTAGATCAGGACCGGGGGTCTGAAGCTTTCTTT
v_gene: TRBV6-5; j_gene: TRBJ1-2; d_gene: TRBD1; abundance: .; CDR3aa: CASSYPGQGSSNGYTF; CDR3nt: TGTGCCAGCAGTTACCCCGGACAGGGGAGTTCGAATGGCTACACCTTC
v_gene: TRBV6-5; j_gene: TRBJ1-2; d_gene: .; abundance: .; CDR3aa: CASSYQREPNYGYTF; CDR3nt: TGTGCCAGCAGTTACCAGAGGGAACCTAACTATGGCTACACCTTC
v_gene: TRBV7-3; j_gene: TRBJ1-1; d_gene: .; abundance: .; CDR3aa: CASSFRGRTEAFF; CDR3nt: TGTGCCAGCAGCTTCAGGGGTCGCACTGAAGCTTTCTTT
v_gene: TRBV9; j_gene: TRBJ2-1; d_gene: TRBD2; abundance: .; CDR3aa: CASSVDAGGGYNEQFF; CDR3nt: TGTGCCAGCAGCGTAGATGCGGGGGGCGGGTACAATGAGCAGTTCTTC
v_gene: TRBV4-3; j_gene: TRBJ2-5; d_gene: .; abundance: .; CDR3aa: CASSQDRGETQYF; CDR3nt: TGCGCCAGCAGCCAAGATCGGGGAGAGACCCAGTACTTC
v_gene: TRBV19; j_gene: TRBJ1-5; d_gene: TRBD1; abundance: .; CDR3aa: CASSWIPGQSNQPQHF; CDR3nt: TGTGCCAGTAGTTGGATTCCGGGACAGAGCAATCAGCCCCAGCATTTT